This section outlines one T cell receptor beta chain sequence together with its context. This entry is derived from a study of T cell responses to AZD1222 COVID-19 vaccine. Using immunoSEQ multiplex PCR, the repertoire was profiled, and TCRdb retains in-frame clones only, with some absent. The sample contains 100,000 to 150,000 clones, about 89% of which appear only once. The ends were cut back, 5 bases at V and 2 bases at J, with 9 bases in the middle. Looked up from germline, CDR1 is SGHAT and CDR2 is FQNNGV. This CDR3 spans 13 amino acids. Sequenced here: peripheral blood, sampled on day 0 of AZD1222 vaccination. V usage is TRBV11-2 and J usage is TRBJ1-2; D remains ambiguous. This TCR was recovered from an adult in good health. In DNA form, the CDR3 reads TGTGCCAGCAGCCAGGACTGGAACTATGGCTACACCTTC. This encodes CASSQDWNYGYTF. Supplemented by reference TRBV11-2 and TRBJ1-2, the full variable domain reads EAGVAQSPRYKIIEKRQSVAFWCNPISGHATLYWYQQILGQGPKLLIQFQNNGVVDDSQLPKDRFSAERLKGVDSTLKIQPAKLEDSAVYLCASSQDWNYGYTFGSGTRLTVV.